Below, one T cell receptor beta chain is given with its context. There are 15 residues in the CDR3. Looked up from germline, CDR1 is SGHVS and CDR2 is FQNEAQ. The trim removed 5 bases at V and 7 bases at J, leaving 5 bases unmatched. Study processing details: Researchers report that nucleated cell counts were estimated from reference gene primer amplification. Sequencing used immunoSEQ multiplex PCR; TCRdb keeps in-frame clones, though not all of them. V and J calls and clone size come straight from that table; D and trimming were deduced from the DNA. There are more than 95,000 clones in the sample; roughly 82% occur only once, and more than 20% lies in the top ten. This sample is part of a study of blood T cell repertoires in COVID-19.

V gene TRBV7-8 combines with J gene TRBJ1-6, with 10 bases that match TRBD1. This TCR came from a man between 60 and 75 years old with acute or convalescent COVID-19. The sequenced sample was peripheral blood. The CDR3 is CASSPGTGENSPLHF. The CDR3 DNA reads as TGTGCCAGCAGCCCCGGGACAGGGGAGAATTCACCCCTCCACTTT.